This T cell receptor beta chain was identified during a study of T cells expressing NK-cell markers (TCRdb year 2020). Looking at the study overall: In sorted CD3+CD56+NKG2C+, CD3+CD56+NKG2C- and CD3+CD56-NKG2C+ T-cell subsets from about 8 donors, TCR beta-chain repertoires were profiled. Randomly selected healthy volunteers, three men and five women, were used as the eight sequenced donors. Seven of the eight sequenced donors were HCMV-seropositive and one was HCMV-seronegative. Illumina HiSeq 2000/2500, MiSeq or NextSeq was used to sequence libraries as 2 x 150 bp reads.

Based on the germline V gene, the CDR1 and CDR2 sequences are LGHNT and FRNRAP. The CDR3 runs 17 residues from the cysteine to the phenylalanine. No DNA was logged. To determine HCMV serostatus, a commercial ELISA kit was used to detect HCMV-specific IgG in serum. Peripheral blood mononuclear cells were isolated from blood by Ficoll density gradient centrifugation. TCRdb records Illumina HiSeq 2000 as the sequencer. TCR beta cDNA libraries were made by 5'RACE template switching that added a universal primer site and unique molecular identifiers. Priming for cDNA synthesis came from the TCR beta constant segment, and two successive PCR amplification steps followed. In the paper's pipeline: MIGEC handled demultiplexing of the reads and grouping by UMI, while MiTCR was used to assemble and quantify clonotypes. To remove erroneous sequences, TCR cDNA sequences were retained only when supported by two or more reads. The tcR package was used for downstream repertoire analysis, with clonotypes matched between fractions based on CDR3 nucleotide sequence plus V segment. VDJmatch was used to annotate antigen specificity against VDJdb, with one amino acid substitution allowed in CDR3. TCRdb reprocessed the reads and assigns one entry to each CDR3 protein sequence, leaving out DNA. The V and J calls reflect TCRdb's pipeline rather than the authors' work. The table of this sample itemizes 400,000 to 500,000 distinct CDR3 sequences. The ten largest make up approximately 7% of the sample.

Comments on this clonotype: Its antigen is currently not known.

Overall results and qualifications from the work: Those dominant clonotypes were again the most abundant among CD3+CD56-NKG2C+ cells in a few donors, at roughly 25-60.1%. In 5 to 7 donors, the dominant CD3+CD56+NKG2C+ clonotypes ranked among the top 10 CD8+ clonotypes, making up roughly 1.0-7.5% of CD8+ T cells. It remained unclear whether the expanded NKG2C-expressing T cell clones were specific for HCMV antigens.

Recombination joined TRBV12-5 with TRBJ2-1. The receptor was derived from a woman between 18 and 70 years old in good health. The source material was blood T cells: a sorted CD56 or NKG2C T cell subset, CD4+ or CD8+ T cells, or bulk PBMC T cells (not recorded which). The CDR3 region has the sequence CASGLVVDRSSYNEQFF.